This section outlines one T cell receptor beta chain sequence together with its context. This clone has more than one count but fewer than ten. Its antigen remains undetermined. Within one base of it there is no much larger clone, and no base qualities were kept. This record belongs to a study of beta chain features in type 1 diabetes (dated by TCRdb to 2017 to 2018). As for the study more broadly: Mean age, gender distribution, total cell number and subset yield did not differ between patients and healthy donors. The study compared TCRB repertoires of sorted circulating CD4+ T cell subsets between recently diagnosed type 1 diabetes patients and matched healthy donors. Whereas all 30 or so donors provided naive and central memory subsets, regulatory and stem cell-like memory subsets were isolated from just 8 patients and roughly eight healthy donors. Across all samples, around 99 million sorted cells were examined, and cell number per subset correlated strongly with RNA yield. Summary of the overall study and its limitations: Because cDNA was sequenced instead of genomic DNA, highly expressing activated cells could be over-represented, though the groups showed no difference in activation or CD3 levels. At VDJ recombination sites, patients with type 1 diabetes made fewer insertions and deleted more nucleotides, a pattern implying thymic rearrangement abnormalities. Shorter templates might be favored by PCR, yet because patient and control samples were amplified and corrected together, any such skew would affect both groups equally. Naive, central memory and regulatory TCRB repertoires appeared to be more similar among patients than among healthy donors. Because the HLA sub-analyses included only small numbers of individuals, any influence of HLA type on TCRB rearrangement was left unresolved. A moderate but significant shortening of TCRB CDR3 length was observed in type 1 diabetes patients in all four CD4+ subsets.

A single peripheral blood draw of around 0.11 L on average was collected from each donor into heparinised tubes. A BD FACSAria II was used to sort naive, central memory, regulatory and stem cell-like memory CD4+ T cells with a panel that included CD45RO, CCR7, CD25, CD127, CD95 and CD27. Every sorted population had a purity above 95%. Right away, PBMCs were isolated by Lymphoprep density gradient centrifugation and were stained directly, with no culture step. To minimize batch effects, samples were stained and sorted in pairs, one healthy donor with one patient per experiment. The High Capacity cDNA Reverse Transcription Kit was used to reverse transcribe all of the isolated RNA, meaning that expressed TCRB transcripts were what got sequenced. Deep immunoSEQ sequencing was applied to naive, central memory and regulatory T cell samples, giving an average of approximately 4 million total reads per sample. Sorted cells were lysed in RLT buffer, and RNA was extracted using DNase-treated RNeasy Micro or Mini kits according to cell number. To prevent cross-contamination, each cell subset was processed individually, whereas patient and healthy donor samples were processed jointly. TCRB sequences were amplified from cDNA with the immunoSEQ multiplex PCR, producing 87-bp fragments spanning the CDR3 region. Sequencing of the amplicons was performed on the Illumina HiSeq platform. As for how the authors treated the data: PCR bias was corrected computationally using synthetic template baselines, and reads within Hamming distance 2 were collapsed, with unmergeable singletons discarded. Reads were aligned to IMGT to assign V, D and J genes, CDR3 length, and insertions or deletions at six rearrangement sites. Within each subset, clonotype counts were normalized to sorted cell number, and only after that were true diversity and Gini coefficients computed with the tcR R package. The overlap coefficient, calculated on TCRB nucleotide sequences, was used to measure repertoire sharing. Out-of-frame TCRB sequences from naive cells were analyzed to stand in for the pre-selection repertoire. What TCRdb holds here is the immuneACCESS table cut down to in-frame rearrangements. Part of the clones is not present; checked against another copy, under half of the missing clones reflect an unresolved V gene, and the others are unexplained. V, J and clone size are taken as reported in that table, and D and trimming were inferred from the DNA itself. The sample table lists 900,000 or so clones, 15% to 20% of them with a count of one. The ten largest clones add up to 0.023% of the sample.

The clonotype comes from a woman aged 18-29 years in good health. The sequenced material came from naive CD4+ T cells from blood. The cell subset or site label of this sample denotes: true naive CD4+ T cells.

The CDR3 loop reads CASSPRAQAQPQHF. The DNA reads as follows: TGTGCCAGCTCACCACGTGCCCAGGCTCAGCCCCAGCATTTT. The rearrangement combines TRBV18 with TRBJ1-5; no D gene can be assigned with confidence. From a lookup of the germline V gene, CDR1 and CDR2 are KGHSH and LQKENI. The CDR3, cysteine through phenylalanine, is 14 amino acids long. The DNA shown is the 42-base CDR3, in frame from base 1. The junction carries 10 bases between V and J, which are trimmed by 1 base and 6 bases respectively.